Below, 11 T cell receptor beta chains from the same sample are listed, as sequenced in a study of blood T cell repertoires in COVID-19. The protocol was immunoSEQ multiplex PCR, while the TCRdb copy is restricted to in-frame clones and leaves out a portion. The repertoire includes about 380,000 clones, 85% of them detected once, and roughly 3.9% sits in the top ten. The source material was peripheral blood. These receptors were taken from a woman younger than 35 with acute or convalescent COVID-19.

This chain joins TRBV29-1 and TRBJ1-1; 9 nucleotides match TRBD1. V was pared by 7 bases and J by 3 bases, with 3 bases of the junction left unmatched. This CDR3 contains 12 residues. Germline CDR1 is SQVTM and CDR2 is ANQGSEA. This chain's CDR3 is CSGGDRDTEAFF. The CDR3 coding sequence is TGCAGCGGTGGGGACAGGGACACTGAAGCTTTCTTT.

The V gene is TRBV24-1, the J gene TRBJ2-5, with 7 bases that match TRBD1. Germline lookup yields CDR1 KGHDR and CDR2 SFDVKD. The CDR3 contains 15 residues. After removal of 5 bases from V and 5 bases from J, the junction contained 10 bases not matched to a gene. CDR3 in DNA: TGTGCCACCAGTGGCGGTACCAGGGGGAAGGAGACCCAGTACTTC. This encodes CATSGGTRGKETQYF.

The CDR3 sequence is CASSETSGGSAQYF. The CDR3 coding sequence is TGTGCCAGCAGCGAGACTAGCGGGGGATCGGCGCAGTACTTC. V usage is TRBV28 and J usage is TRBJ2-7; 12 bases align to TRBD2. The germline CDR1 and CDR2 sequences are MDHEN and SYDVKM. CDR3 length: 14 residues. The junction had 9 bases not matched to a gene; V was cut back by 6 bases and J by 9 bases.

The chain has TRBV24-1 and TRBJ1-2, with D unclear. The germline V and J ends were trimmed by 6 bases and 2 bases, with 6 bases remaining between them. The CDR3 spans 12 residues. Germline CDR1 and CDR2: KGHDR and SFDVKD. In DNA form, the CDR3 reads TGTGCCACCAGTTTTTCAAACTATGGCTACACCTTC. Its translation is CATSFSNYGYTF.

The V gene is TRBV19, the J gene TRBJ1-6; 7 bases are shared with TRBD1. Trimming removed 5 bases from V and 7 bases from J; junction bases left unmatched: 5. Looked up from germline, CDR1 is LNHDA and CDR2 is SQIVND (reference sequence). There are 14 residues in the CDR3. CDR3: CASSLRGSNSPLHF. The CDR3 bases are TGTGCCAGTAGTCTCAGGGGGAGCAATTCACCCCTCCACTTT.

The rearrangement links TRBV28 to TRBJ2-7, with D perhaps matching TRBD2 (6 bases). Germline CDR1 MDHEN, CDR2 SYDVKM. V was cut by 2 bases and J by 6 bases, with 17 bases left in between. This CDR3 has 15 amino acids. The DNA of the CDR3 is TGTGCCAGCAGTTTAGGGCGGGGAAAGGACGGCGAGCAGTACTTC. Translating it yields CASSLGRGKDGEQYF.

The chain couples TRBV6-2 or TRBV6-3 to TRBJ2-2; the D gene is possibly TRBD2 (6 bases). Per germline, CDR1 MNHEY and CDR2 SVGEGT. V was cut by 0 bases and J by 7 bases, with 18 bases left in between. The CDR3 has 17 amino acids. CDR3 coding DNA: TGTGCCAGCAGTTACTCTAACTGGGATCGAGCGGGCGGGGAGCTGTTTTTT. Its translation is CASSYSNWDRAGGELFF.

This chain links TRBV30 with TRBJ2-5; 11 nucleotides align to TRBD2. This CDR3 has 13 amino acids. V lost 4 bases, J lost 4 bases, and 2 bases stayed unmatched. Germline V gene lookup returns CDR1 GTSNPN and CDR2 SVGIG (reference sequence). The CDR3 sequence is CAWTTSGAETQYF. In nucleotides, the CDR3 is TGTGCCTGGACGACTAGCGGGGCAGAGACCCAGTACTTC.

The CDR3 sequence: CASSSGGTYLVRSPLHF. CDR3 coding DNA: TGTGCCAGCAGTTCGGGGGGGACATACCTTGTTCGTTCACCCCTCCACTTT. The chain combines TRBV27 with TRBJ1-6; the D gene is possibly TRBD1 (6 bases). This CDR3 comprises 17 residues. Between the trimmed V and J ends, which lost 4 bases and 9 bases, there was a span of 22 bases. Germline assignment: CDR1 MNHEY and CDR2 SMNVEV (reference sequence).

The chain has TRBV30 and TRBJ1-1; maybe TRBD1 (5 bases). Trimming took off 0 bases at V and 1 base at J, with 15 bases between the two ends. The CDR3 contains 16 residues. Looked up from germline, CDR1 is GTSNPN and CDR2 is SVGIG (reference sequence). The CDR3 here is CAWSVPAGLSNTEAFF. CDR3 nucleotide sequence: TGTGCCTGGAGTGTACCCGCAGGGCTCTCGAACACTGAAGCTTTCTTT.

The CDR3 loop reads CASSLNQRNTDTQYF. The CDR3 DNA reads as TGTGCCAGCAGCCTGAACCAGCGGAACACAGATACGCAGTATTTT. The rearrangement joins TRBV9 to TRBJ2-3; the D gene is possibly TRBD2 (5 bases). Germline assignment: CDR1 SGDLS and CDR2 YYNGEE. V was clipped by 4 bases and J by 2 bases, with 14 bases between them. The length of the CDR3 is 15 residues. The variable domain in full, with the rest retrieved from reference TRBV9 and TRBJ2-3, is DSGVTQTPKHLITATGQRVTLRCSPRSGDLSVYWYQQSLDQGLQFLIQYYNGEERAKGNILERFSAQQFPDLHSELNLSSLELGDSALYFCASSLNQRNTDTQYFGPGTRLTVL.